This TCR beta chain was found in a study of blood T cell repertoires in COVID-19 (dated by TCRdb to 2019 to 2021). The study in broad terms: Collaborator samples came from the United States, Italy and Spain and covered acute and convalescent phases of COVID-19. The prospective study material was composed of cDNA or gDNA derived from T cells, B-cell-depleted T cells, or PBMCs. Deeply sampled blood TCRbeta repertoires from subjects exposed to, actively infected with, or recovered from COVID-19 were included in the dataset. A freely available public database, intended as a resource for researchers studying the immune response to SARS-CoV-2, is where the repertoires were released. The samples were drawn from the first 160 participants of the ongoing ImmuneRACE study and from 950 to 1,500 subjects provided by 6 global collaborators. A de-identified subject ID, COVID-19 status, age in years and sex were almost always included in the sample metadata. Where available, HLA class I and class II types were taken from metadata supplied by the sample provider and were not determined by assay-based typing.

TCRbeta CDR3 regions were amplified from genomic DNA by means of the immunoSEQ Assay, a bias-controlled multiplex PCR. The original pipeline was this. Nucleated cell counts per sample were estimated from amplification of reference gene primers within the assay. Sequence reads were collapsed and filtered to measure the absolute abundance of every unique TCRbeta CDR3 rearrangement. For each sample, productive Simpson clonality was calculated by taking the square root of Simpson's diversity index across productive rearrangements. TCRdb took over this immuneACCESS table, retaining in-frame rearrangements with V and J assigned. Such tables are incomplete; in checked studies, under half of the missing clones stem from an unresolved V gene, and the remainder is unexplained. The DNA was the basis for D and trimming; V, J and clone size are from that table. This sample is represented by 200,000 to 250,000 clones; 85% to 90% of them were singletons. Jointly, the top ten make up more than 1.5% of the sample.

What the research found in general, with its limitations: How much clinical and demographic metadata was included differed by source and by participant, and the metadata was provided uncurated.

Enrolling through a virtual design, the prospective study's participants ranged in age from roughly 18 to 90 years and lived across 20 to 25 United States geographic areas. Cohort assignment in the prospective study relied on participant-reported clinical history from a screening survey and a study questionnaire. Recovered participants in ImmuneRACE Cohort 3 were defined as having two consecutive negative NP/OP PCR tests, clearance from a healthcare professional, or resolution of symptoms. Mobile phlebotomists in the prospective study collected whole blood, serum and a nasopharyngeal or oropharyngeal swab from every participant. Prospective study participants could optionally give additional blood draws and questionnaires over an approximately two-month period. Before DNA extraction, blood samples from the prospective study were shipped at room temperature or frozen. V was cut back by 8 bases and J by 1 base, leaving a gap of 8 bases between them. The germline V gene (reference sequence) specifies LNHDA as CDR1 and SQIVND as CDR2. From cysteine to phenylalanine, the CDR3 is 12 amino acids long. The kept DNA is CDR3 alone, 36 bases in frame from the first base.

Concerning this clone: The specificity of this receptor is unknown. It has no much larger one-base neighbor in the sample; base qualities were not kept.

The rearranged segments are TRBV19 and TRBJ1-1; the D segment could be TRBD1, given 5 matching bases. Sequencing used PBMCs or T cells enriched from blood (not recorded which). The clonotype comes from a man aged 35-49 years who had recovered from COVID-19. The CDR3 in this case is CASSQGNTEAFF. DNA sequence: TGTGCCAGTTCCCAGGGGAACACTGAAGCTTTCTTT.